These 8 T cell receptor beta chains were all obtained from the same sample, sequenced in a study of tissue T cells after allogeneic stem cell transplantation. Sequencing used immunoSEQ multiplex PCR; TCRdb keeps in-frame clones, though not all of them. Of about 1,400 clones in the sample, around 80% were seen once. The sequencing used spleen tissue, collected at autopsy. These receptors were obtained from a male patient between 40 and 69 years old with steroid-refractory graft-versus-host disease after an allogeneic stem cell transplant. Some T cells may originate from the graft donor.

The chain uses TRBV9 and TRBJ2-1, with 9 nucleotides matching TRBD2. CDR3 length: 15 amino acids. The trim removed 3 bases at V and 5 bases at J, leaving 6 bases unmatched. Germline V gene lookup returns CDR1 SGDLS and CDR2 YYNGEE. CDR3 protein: CASSASGGFNNEQFF. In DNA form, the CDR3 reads TGTGCCAGCAGCGCAAGCGGGGGGTTCAACAATGAGCAGTTCTTC.

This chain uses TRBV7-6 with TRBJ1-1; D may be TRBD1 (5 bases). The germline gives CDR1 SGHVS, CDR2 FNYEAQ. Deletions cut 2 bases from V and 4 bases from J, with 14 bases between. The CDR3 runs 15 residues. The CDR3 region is CASSLMGGVGTEAFF. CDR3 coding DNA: TGTGCCAGCAGCTTAATGGGAGGGGTCGGCACTGAAGCTTTCTTT.

The DNA of the CDR3 is TGTGCCAGCAGCTTGGTGGGTAGTAATGAAAAACTGTTTTTT. Protein sequence: CASSLVGSNEKLFF. The gene calls are TRBV7-9 and TRBJ1-4; D remains ambiguous. The germline V gene encodes CDR1 SEHNR and CDR2 FQNEAQ (reference sequence). V lost 3 bases and J lost 4, with 9 bases in between. This CDR3 is built from 14 residues. The full variable domain, with the rest looked up from reference TRBV7-9 and TRBJ1-4, is DTGVSQNPRHKITKRGQNVTFRCDPISEHNRLYWYRQTLGQGPEFLTYFQNEAQLEKSRLLSDRFSAERPKGSFSTLEIQRTEQGDSAMYLCASSLVGSNEKLFFGSGTQLSVL.

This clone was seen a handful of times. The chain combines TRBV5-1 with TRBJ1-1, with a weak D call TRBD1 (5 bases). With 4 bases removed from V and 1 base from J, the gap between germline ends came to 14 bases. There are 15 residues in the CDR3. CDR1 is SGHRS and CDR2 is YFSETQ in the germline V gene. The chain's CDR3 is CASSDDRVGNTEAFF. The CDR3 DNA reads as TGCGCCAGCAGCGACGACAGAGTAGGGAACACTGAAGCTTTCTTT.

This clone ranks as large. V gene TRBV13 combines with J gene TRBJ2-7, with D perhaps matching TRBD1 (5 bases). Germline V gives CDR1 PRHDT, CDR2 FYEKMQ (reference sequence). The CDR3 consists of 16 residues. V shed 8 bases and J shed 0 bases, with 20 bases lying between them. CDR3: CASASVTGASSYEQYF. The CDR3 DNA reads TGTGCCAGCGCGAGCGTCACAGGTGCGAGCTCCTACGAGCAGTACTTC. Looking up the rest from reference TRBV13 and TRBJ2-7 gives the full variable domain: AAGVIQSPRHLIKEKRETATLKCYPIPRHDTVYWYQQGPGQDPQFLISFYEKMQSDKGSIPDRFSAQQFSDYHSELNMSSLELGDSALYFCASASVTGASSYEQYFGPGTRLTVT.

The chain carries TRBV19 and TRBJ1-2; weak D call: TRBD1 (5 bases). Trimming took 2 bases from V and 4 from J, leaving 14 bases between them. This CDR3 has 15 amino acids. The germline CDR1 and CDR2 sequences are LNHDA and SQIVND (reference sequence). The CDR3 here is CASSITGGSVYGYTF. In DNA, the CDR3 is TGTGCCAGTAGTATAACGGGGGGATCGGTCTATGGCTACACCTTC.

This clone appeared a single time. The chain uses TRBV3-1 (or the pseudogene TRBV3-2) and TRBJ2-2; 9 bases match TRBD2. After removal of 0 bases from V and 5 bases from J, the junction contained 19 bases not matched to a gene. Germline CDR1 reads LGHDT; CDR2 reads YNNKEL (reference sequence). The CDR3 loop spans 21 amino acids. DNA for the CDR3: TGTGCCAGCAGCCAAGATACCCGACTAACGCGGGGGGGCTCGCCGACCGGGGAGCTGTTTTTT. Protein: CASSQDTRLTRGGSPTGELFF.

CDR3 nucleotide sequence: TGCAGCGTTGACCCATCTGGGGGGCAGGGAAGTGGCTACACCTTC. The encoded protein is CSVDPSGGQGSGYTF. The rearrangement uses TRBV29-1 and TRBJ1-2; TRBD1 might be the D (6 bases). In germline, CDR1 is SQVTM, CDR2 ANQGSEA. The CDR3 length is 15 residues. Trimming left V 3 bases short and J 7 bases short, with 21 bases between. Complete variable domain (other parts from reference TRBV29-1 and TRBJ1-2): SAVISQKPSRDICQRGTSLTIQCQVDSQVTMMFWYRQQPGQSLTLIATANQGSEATYESGFVIDKFPISRPNLTFSTLTVSNMSPEDSSIYLCSVDPSGGQGSGYTFGSGTRLTVV.